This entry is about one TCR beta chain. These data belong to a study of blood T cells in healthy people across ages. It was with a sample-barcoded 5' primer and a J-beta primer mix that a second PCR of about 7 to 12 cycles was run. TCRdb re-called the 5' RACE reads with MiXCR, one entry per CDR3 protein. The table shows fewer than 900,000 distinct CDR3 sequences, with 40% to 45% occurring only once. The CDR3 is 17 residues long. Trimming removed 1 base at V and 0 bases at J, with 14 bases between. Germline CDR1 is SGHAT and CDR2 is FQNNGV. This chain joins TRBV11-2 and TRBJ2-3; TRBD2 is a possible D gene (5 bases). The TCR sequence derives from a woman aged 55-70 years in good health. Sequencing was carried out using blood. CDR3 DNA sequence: TGTGCCAGCAGCTTAGGTCGAGGTAGCGACAGCACAGATACGCAGTATTTT. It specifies CASSLGRGSDSTDTQYF.